Listed below are T cell receptor beta chains from one sample, sequenced in a study of T cells in localized non-small cell lung cancer. Libraries were prepared by immunoSEQ multiplex PCR; TCRdb keeps only in-frame clonotypes and omits some of them. The table includes over 45,000 clones, approximately 90% detected once. Sequenced here: peripheral blood, sampled before any cancer treatment. All receptors come from a man aged 40-75 years with stage I squamous cell lung carcinoma. Both conserved end residues are part of each CDR3.

v_gene	j_gene	CDR3aa
TRBV14	TRBJ1-2	CASSQNGQLDFRGYTF
TRBV28	TRBJ2-2	CASSIAGRDPRRRELFF
TRBV10-1	TRBJ1-2	CASSPGQINYGYTF
TRBV5-1	TRBJ2-3	CASSFPGPTEDTQYF
TRBV2	TRBJ2-3	CASQLGRVGTDTQYF
TRBV2	TRBJ2-4	CASSAPGVTKNIQYF
TRBV19	TRBJ2-1	CASSIRPSRLYNEQFF
TRBV6-5	TRBJ2-7	CASRGGQVHYEQYF
TRBV18	TRBJ1-5	CASSSVRTATGQPQHF
TRBV7-9	TRBJ2-7	CASSLAGTSESYEQYF
TRBV28	TRBJ2-7	CASSLPHGQGGHEQYF
TRBV11-3	TRBJ2-7	CASSFSGSYEQYF
TRBV4-2	TRBJ2-7	CASSLRGFQAHEQYF
TRBV10-3	TRBJ2-1	CATRTGQGPNEQFF
TRBV6-6	TRBJ1-5	CASRSYSGNQPQHF
TRBV10-3	TRBJ2-1	CAINPQGQDEQFF
TRBV27	TRBJ1-1	CASSLAANTEAFF
TRBV18	TRBJ2-5	CASSPRQETQYF
TRBV4-2	TRBJ2-3	CASSQDGGAKADTQYF
TRBV28	TRBJ1-1	CASSFGGTEAFF
TRBV5-1	TRBJ1-5	CASSLGPGVSNQPQHF
TRBV5-1	TRBJ1-1	CASSLGRMGVTTEAFF